One and the same sample provided the 31 T cell receptor beta chains below, sequenced in a study of cytomegalovirus exposure and HLA in healthy donors. It was with 60 Vbeta and 13 Jbeta primers that the PCR ran. Measured with immunoSEQ multiplex PCR; TCRdb has only the in-frame clones, and not every one. This repertoire shows about 120,000 clones, roughly 70% found once; its top ten account for nearly 3%. The sequenced sample consisted of PBMCs. Source of these receptors: a woman between 40 and 50 years old in good health and CMV-seropositive.

The J gene is TRBJ2-2, the V gene TRBV5-1; 8 bases match TRBD2. Germline assignment: CDR1 SGHRS and CDR2 YFSETQ. CDR3 length: 15 residues. V was clipped by 7 bases and J by 1 base; unmatched bases: 6. This chain's CDR3 is CASGRSGRNTGELFF. For the CDR3, the DNA is TGCGCCAGCGGGAGGAGCGGGAGGAACACCGGGGAGCTGTTTTTT.

The chain employs TRBV25-1 and TRBJ2-1; 10 nucleotides line up with TRBD1. Germline V gene lookup returns CDR1 MGHDK and CDR2 SYGVNS. The CDR3 is made up of 13 amino acids. J lost 6 bases, V lost 4 bases, and 0 bases had no gene match. CDR3 protein: CASSGTGGNEQFF. CDR3 nucleotide sequence: TGTGCCAGCAGTGGGACAGGGGGCAATGAGCAGTTCTTC.

The chain has TRBV29-1 and TRBJ2-5, with 7 bases identical to TRBD2. The DNA end is more similar to TRBJ2-7, so the J call may be wrong. Per the germline V gene, CDR1 is SQVTM and CDR2 is ANQGSEA. This CDR3 comprises 13 residues. CDR3 coding DNA: TGCAGCGTTGGGGCGGGAGACTCCTACGAGCAGTACTTC. Its translation: CSVGAGDSYEQYF.

V is TRBV5-1 and J is TRBJ1-2; D is perhaps TRBD1 (6 bases). The CDR3 has 15 residues. The germline CDR1 and CDR2 sequences are SGHRS and YFSETQ. Between the trimmed V and J ends, which lost 4 bases and 8 bases, there was a span of 21 bases. CDR3 nucleotides: TGCGCCAGCAGCCAAGGATACGGGACATTTAAAGGCTACACCTTC. The encoded protein is CASSQGYGTFKGYTF. The variable domain in full, completed from reference TRBV5-1 and TRBJ1-2, reads KAGVTQTPRYLIKTRGQQVTLSCSPISGHRSVSWYQQTPGQGLQFLFEYFSETQRNKGNFPGRFSGRQFSNSRSEMNVSTLELGDSALYLCASSQGYGTFKGYTFGSGTRLTVV.

The rearrangement links TRBV29-1 to TRBJ1-3; 9 bases align to TRBD1. CDR3 length equals 13 residues. With V trimmed by 6 bases and J by 7 bases, 7 bases remained unmatched. Looked up from germline, CDR1 is SQVTM and CDR2 is ANQGSEA. CDR3 sequence: CSVTGGADNTIYF. The CDR3 bases are TGCAGCGTCACAGGGGGCGCGGACAACACCATATATTTT.

The V and J genes are TRBV5-4 and TRBJ2-5; D is possibly TRBD1 (5 bases). The CDR3 has 13 residues. Germline CDR1 is SGHNT and CDR2 is YYREEE (reference sequence). Trimming left V 5 bases short and J 1 base short, with 9 bases between. The CDR3 sequence is CASRLRGQETQYF. CDR3 bases: TGTGCCAGCAGGTTAAGGGGCCAAGAGACCCAGTACTTC.

This clone came up a few times. V usage is TRBV18 and J usage is TRBJ2-7, with a possible D match to TRBD2 (5 bases). Trimming cost V 4 bases and J 5 bases, with 15 bases left between them. Germline assignment: CDR1 KGHSH and CDR2 LQKENI. This CDR3 has 14 residues. CDR3 bases: TGTGCCAGCTCACTTCGGACTCCTCTAGACGAGCAGTACTTC. This encodes CASSLRTPLDEQYF.

The chain carries TRBV27 and TRBJ1-1, with 7 bases matching TRBD1. From germline, CDR1 is MNHEY and CDR2 SMNVEV (reference sequence). The CDR3 is made up of 12 amino acids. Unmatched junction bases numbered 6, after V lost 6 bases and J lost 8 bases. Written as DNA, the CDR3 is TGTGCCAGCAGATATTCAGGGGGAGAAGCTTTCTTT. It yields the protein CASRYSGGEAFF.

The chain uses TRBV7-9 and TRBJ2-1, with 9 bases fitting TRBD1. The CDR3 totals 16 residues. Germline trimming cut 3 bases from V and 3 bases from J; bases unmatched to any gene: 6. Germline V gene data show CDR1 as SEHNR and CDR2 as FQNEAQ (reference sequence). Here the CDR3 reads CASSLFTGQGYNEQFF. DNA of the CDR3: TGTGCCAGCAGCTTGTTCACGGGACAGGGCTACAATGAGCAGTTCTTC.

V gene TRBV11-2 combines with J gene TRBJ2-1, with 8 bases fitting TRBD1. The CDR3 length is 16 residues. V trimming: 4 bases; J trimming: 9 bases; junction bases outside the gene matches: 14. Per the germline V gene, CDR1 is SGHAT and CDR2 is FQNNGV. CDR3 region: CASSSLGQGAVSEQFF. The CDR3 DNA sequence: TGTGCCAGCAGCTCCCTCGGGCAGGGGGCCGTGAGTGAGCAGTTCTTC.

The chain links TRBV29-1 to TRBJ1-5; D remains ambiguous. The CDR3 is made up of 13 amino acids. Germline V gene data show CDR1 as SQVTM and CDR2 as ANQGSEA. V was cut by 4 bases and J by 6 bases, with 13 bases left in between. The CDR3 spells CSVGLSGVQPQHF. The CDR3 DNA sequence: TGCAGCGTTGGTCTTTCGGGAGTTCAGCCCCAGCATTTT. Variable domain in full (rest from reference TRBV29-1 and TRBJ1-5): SAVISQKPSRDICQRGTSLTIQCQVDSQVTMMFWYRQQPGQSLTLIATANQGSEATYESGFVIDKFPISRPNLTFSTLTVSNMSPEDSSIYLCSVGLSGVQPQHFGDGTRLSIL.

The CDR3 DNA reads TGCAGCGCTCGTCAAGGGGACACGGCAGGCTACACCTTC. Translation: CSARQGDTAGYTF. The chain joins TRBV29-1 to TRBJ1-2; the D gene is possibly TRBD1 (6 bases). CDR3 length equals 13 residues. CDR1 and CDR2 from the germline V gene are SQVTM and ANQGSEA. V was clipped by 7 bases and J by 8 bases, with 20 bases between them.

The rearrangement links TRBV5-6 to TRBJ1-3; D not resolved. V was clipped by 0 bases and J by 0 bases, with 7 bases between them. This CDR3 has 15 residues. In germline, CDR1 is SGHDT, CDR2 YYEEEE. The CDR3 reads CASSLARFSGNTIYF. The DNA for the CDR3 is TGTGCCAGCAGCTTGGCGAGGTTCTCTGGAAACACCATATATTTT.

This chain links TRBV5-6 with TRBJ1-3; TRBD1 matches at 7 bases. The length of the CDR3 is 15 residues. Germline CDR1 is SGHDT and CDR2 is YYEEEE. V trimming: 4 bases; J trimming: 0 bases; junction bases outside the gene matches: 4. CDR3 sequence (DNA): TGTGCCAGCAGCCGGGGGACAGTCTCTGGAAACACCATATATTTT. Translating gives CASSRGTVSGNTIYF.

The V and J genes are TRBV6-4 and TRBJ2-1; maybe TRBD2 (5 bases). The V end lost 0 bases, the J end lost 5 bases, and 11 bases lay between the germline ends. The CDR3 has 15 residues. CDR1 and CDR2 (germline): MRHNA, SNTAGT. The chain's CDR3 is CASSDSGSVHNEQFF. CDR3 DNA sequence: TGTGCCAGCAGTGACTCGGGTAGCGTGCACAATGAGCAGTTCTTC.

This clone has only a few counts. V is TRBV6-5 and J is TRBJ1-2, with a possible D match to TRBD1 (6 bases). Germline CDR1 reads MNHEY; CDR2 reads SVGAGI. This CDR3 has 12 residues. V shed 6 bases and J shed 8 bases, with 13 bases lying between them. CDR3 sequence reads: CASSSDRHGYTF. As DNA, the CDR3 is TGTGCCAGCAGCTCGGACAGACACGGCTACACCTTC.

V is TRBV7-9 and J is TRBJ1-4, with D tentatively TRBD1 (6 bases). Germline V gives CDR1 SEHNR, CDR2 FQNEAQ (reference sequence). V lost 5 bases, J lost 12 bases, and 19 bases lay in between. The CDR3 contains 14 residues. The CDR3, as DNA: TGTGCCAGCAGCCCAGGGGCAACAGGGAAGGAACTGTTTTTT. This encodes CASSPGATGKELFF.

The V call is TRBV7-9, the J call TRBJ2-7; D is possibly TRBD1 (7 bases). The CDR3 is 14 residues long. Germline assignment: CDR1 SEHNR and CDR2 FQNEAQ (reference sequence). V was cut by 5 bases and J by 2 bases, with 13 bases left in between. This chain's CDR3 is CASSPEGQPYEQYF. The DNA of the CDR3 is TGTGCCAGCAGCCCGGAGGGACAGCCCTACGAGCAGTACTTC.

The gene calls are TRBV2 and TRBJ2-7; D possibly corresponds to TRBD2 (6 bases). Between the trimmed V and J ends, which lost 4 bases and 5 bases, there was a span of 33 bases. Germline lookup yields CDR1 SNHLY and CDR2 FYNNEI. The CDR3 runs to 20 residues. Here the CDR3 DNA reads TGTGCCAGCAGTGGATCAGGAGAAACATTAACCGGGGGAGGTGTAGACGAGCAGTACTTC. Protein: CASSGSGETLTGGGVDEQYF.

The genes are TRBV14 and TRBJ1-1; D unclear. With 5 bases removed from V and 3 bases from J, the gap between germline ends came to 10 bases. There are 13 residues in the CDR3. Germline loops: CDR1 SGHDN, CDR2 FVKESK. The CDR3: CASSYIPYTEAFF. The CDR3 coding sequence is TGTGCCAGCAGCTATATCCCTTACACTGAAGCTTTCTTT.

The J gene is TRBJ2-2, the V gene TRBV7-4, with 8 bases aligning to TRBD1. The ends lost 0 bases at V and 8 bases at J; junction bases unmatched: 17. Per germline, CDR1 SGHVT and CDR2 SQSDAQ. This CDR3 region has 19 residues. The CDR3 protein is CASSLAERISGGKVGELFF. CDR3 DNA sequence: TGTGCCAGCAGCTTAGCCGAACGCATCTCAGGGGGCAAAGTTGGGGAGCTGTTTTTT.

This chain joins TRBV19 and TRBJ1-4, with 9 bases that match TRBD1. Per the germline V gene, CDR1 is LNHDA and CDR2 is SQIVND (reference sequence). The V and J ends lost 9 bases and 5 bases, in that order; junction bases with no gene match: 4. This CDR3 has 13 residues. CDR3 residues: CASWTGANEKLFF. In DNA form, the CDR3 reads TGTGCCAGCTGGACAGGGGCGAATGAAAAACTGTTTTTT.

The CDR3 DNA reads TGTGCCACCCGAGGGACAAAAGGCTACACCTTC. Its protein is CATRGTKGYTF. This chain joins TRBV2 and TRBJ1-2; a possible D gene is TRBD1 (6 bases). CDR1 is SNHLY and CDR2 is FYNNEI in the germline V gene. V gave up 10 bases and J gave up 8 bases, with 14 bases separating them. This CDR3 region has 11 residues.

The V and J genes are TRBV30 and TRBJ2-7; 9 nucleotides line up with TRBD1. Unmatched junction bases numbered 6, after V lost 3 bases and J lost 3 bases. The germline gives CDR1 GTSNPN, CDR2 SVGIG (reference sequence). This CDR3 spans 14 amino acids. CDR3 in amino acids: CAWRPGQGHYEQYF. CDR3 nucleotide sequence: TGTGCCTGGAGACCGGGACAGGGCCACTACGAGCAGTACTTC.

The chain couples TRBV2 to TRBJ1-2, with D hard to call. Germline values: CDR1 SNHLY, CDR2 FYNNEI. This CDR3 contains 13 residues. Trimming shortened V by 3 bases and J by 2 bases, and 7 bases separated the two germline ends. The CDR3 is CASSDSINYGYTF. The CDR3 DNA is TGTGCCAGCAGTGATAGCATAAACTATGGCTACACCTTC.

This clone was found once. V gene TRBV4-3 combines with J gene TRBJ2-1, with TRBD1 matching over 8 bases. The CDR3 is 16 residues long. Germline CDR1 reads LGHNA; CDR2 reads YSLEER. V trimming: 0 bases; J trimming: 7 bases; junction bases outside the gene matches: 8. This CDR3 reads CASSQDTGQGGNEQFF. The CDR3 DNA reads TGCGCCAGCAGCCAAGATACAGGACAGGGCGGAAATGAGCAGTTCTTC.

This clone was picked up one time. The chain recombines TRBV11-1 with TRBJ1-2; no clear D. Germline lookup yields CDR1 SGHAT and CDR2 FQDESV (reference sequence). CDR3 length: 13 residues. Trimming took 1 base from V and 7 from J, leaving 10 bases between them. The CDR3 DNA reads as TGTGCCAGCAGCTTAGATCAGGTGGTTGGCTACACCTTC. This gives the protein CASSLDQVVGYTF.

CDR3 sequence: CASSLGSRAPYEQYF. The CDR3 DNA follows: TGTGCCAGCAGCTTAGGTTCCAGGGCCCCCTACGAGCAGTACTTC. The chain employs TRBV13 and TRBJ2-7; possible D gene TRBD1, 5 bases. The germline gives CDR1 PRHDT, CDR2 FYEKMQ (reference sequence). V gave up 0 bases and J gave up 2 bases, with 11 bases separating them. The CDR3 extends over 15 amino acids. Filled out from reference TRBV13 and TRBJ2-7, the complete variable domain reads AAGVIQSPRHLIKEKRETATLKCYPIPRHDTVYWYQQGPGQDPQFLISFYEKMQSDKGSIPDRFSAQQFSDYHSELNMSSLELGDSALYFCASSLGSRAPYEQYFGPGTRLTVT.

The genes are TRBV4-3 and TRBJ2-7; the match to TRBD2 covers 7 bases. J was trimmed by 6 bases and V by 1 base; bases with no gene match: 6. CDR1 and CDR2 (germline): LGHNA, YSLEER. The CDR3 is made up of 14 amino acids. The CDR3 is CASSQGAGRLEQYF. CDR3 DNA sequence: TGCGCCAGCAGCCAAGGAGCGGGAAGACTCGAGCAGTACTTC.

The chain carries TRBV27 and TRBJ2-7, with 7 bases lining up with TRBD1. Germline lookup yields CDR1 MNHEY and CDR2 SMNVEV (reference sequence). V dropped 5 bases and J dropped 0; count of bases not matched to a gene: 7. CDR3 size: 15 residues. The CDR3 coding sequence is TGTGCCAGCAGTACGGGACAGACGAGCTCCTACGAGCAGTACTTC. Its translation: CASSTGQTSSYEQYF.

In its sample, this clone was seen once. This chain links TRBV27 with TRBJ2-7; 11 positions agree with TRBD2. Trimming at V came to 5 bases and at J to 3 bases, leaving 15 bases not matched to a gene. CDR1 is MNHEY, CDR2 SMNVEV, per germline (reference sequence). This CDR3 has 18 amino acids. The CDR3 nucleotides are TGTGCCAGCAGTCACCTCAATGAGGGACTAGCGGAACTCTACGAGCAGTACTTC. This codes for CASSHLNEGLAELYEQYF.